This T cell receptor (beta chain) was sequenced during a study of blood T cell repertoires in COVID-19. Study-level background: Acute-phase and convalescent COVID-19 samples originated in the United States, Italy and Spain. PBMCs, B-cell-depleted T cells, or T cells were the source of the cDNA or gDNA that made up the material.

Sequencing was performed with immunoSEQ multiplex PCR; in TCRdb, only in-frame clones are kept and a portion is missing. The sample holds more than 250,000 clones, 80% to 90% seen once. The CDR3 runs to 15 residues. Germline assignment: CDR1 SGHDT and CDR2 YYEEEE. V shed 4 bases and J 5 bases; nucleotides not matched to a gene: 7. The sample consisted of peripheral blood. This receptor was taken from a man aged 45-60 years with active or convalescent COVID-19. The V gene is TRBV5-6, the J gene TRBJ1-5; TRBD1 matches 9 bases. CDR3 amino acids: CASSLGTGWDQPQHF. The CDR3 DNA reads as TGTGCCAGCAGCCTCGGGACAGGGTGGGATCAGCCCCAGCATTTT.